The present T cell receptor (beta chain) was sequenced within a study of T cells in Graves' hyperthyroidism and ophthalmopathy. The V segment lost 8 bases and the J segment 3 bases; nucleotides outside the gene matches: 4. The CDR3 extends over 13 amino acids. Per germline, CDR1 LNHDA and CDR2 SQIVND (reference sequence). Researchers amplified the TCR beta CDR3 regions from RNA transcripts. HTBI primers drove first-round RT-PCR of the TCR CDR3. TCRdb re-called the multiplex PCR reads with MiXCR, one entry per CDR3 protein. The sample has roughly 500,000 distinct CDR3 sequences; about 46% are singletons. Worth noting for this clonotype: As yet, its antigen is unknown.

Regarding the study as a whole: Before onset, ophthalmopathy was predicted by the model a median approximately 6.6 months earlier.

Sequencing was done on a sample of peripheral blood or thyroid tissue (not recorded which). The rearrangement uses TRBV19 and TRBJ2-3; 8 nucleotides line up with TRBD2. This TCR derives from an adult woman with Graves' disease, either hyperthyroidism or ophthalmopathy (not recorded which). DNA of the CDR3: TGTGCCAGTGGGACTAGTGGTACAGATACGCAGTATTTT. This translates into CASGTSGTDTQYF.